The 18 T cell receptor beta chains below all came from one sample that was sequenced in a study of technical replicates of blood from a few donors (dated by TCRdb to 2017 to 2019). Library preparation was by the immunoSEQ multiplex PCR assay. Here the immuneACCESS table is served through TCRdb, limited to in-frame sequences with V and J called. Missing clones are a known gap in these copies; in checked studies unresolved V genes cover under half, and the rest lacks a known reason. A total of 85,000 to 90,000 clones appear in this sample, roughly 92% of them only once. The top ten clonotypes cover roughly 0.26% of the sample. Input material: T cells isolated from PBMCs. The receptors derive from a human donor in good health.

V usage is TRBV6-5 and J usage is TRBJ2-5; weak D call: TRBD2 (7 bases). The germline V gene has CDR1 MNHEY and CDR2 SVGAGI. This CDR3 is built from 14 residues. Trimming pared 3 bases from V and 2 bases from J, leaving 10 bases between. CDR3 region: CASSYGGAQETQYF. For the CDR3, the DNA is TGTGCCAGCAGTTATGGGGGGGCACAAGAGACCCAGTACTTC.

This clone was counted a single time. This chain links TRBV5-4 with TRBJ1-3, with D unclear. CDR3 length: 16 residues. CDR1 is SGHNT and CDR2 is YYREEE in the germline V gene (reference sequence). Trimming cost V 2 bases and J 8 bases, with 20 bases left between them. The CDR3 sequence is CASSFVPGILGDTIYF. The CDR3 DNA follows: TGTGCCAGCAGCTTTGTGCCGGGGATCCTCGGGGACACCATATATTTT.

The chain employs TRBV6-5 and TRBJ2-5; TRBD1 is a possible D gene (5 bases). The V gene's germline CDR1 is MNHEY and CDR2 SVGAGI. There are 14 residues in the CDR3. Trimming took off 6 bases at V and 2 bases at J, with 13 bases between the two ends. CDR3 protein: CASRWTPQQETQYF. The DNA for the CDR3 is TGTGCCAGCAGATGGACACCCCAACAAGAGACCCAGTACTTC.

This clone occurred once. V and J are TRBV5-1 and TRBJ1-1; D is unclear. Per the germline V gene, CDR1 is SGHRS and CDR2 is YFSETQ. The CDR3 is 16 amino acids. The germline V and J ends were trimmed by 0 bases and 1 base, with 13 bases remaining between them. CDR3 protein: CASSLAGSRENTEAFF. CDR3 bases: TGCGCCAGCAGCTTGGCTGGAAGTCGGGAGAACACTGAAGCTTTCTTT.

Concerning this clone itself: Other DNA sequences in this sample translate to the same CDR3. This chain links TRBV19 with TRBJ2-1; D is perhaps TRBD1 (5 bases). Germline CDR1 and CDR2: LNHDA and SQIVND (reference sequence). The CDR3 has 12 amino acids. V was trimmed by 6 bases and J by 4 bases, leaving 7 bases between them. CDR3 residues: CASSQGYNEQFF. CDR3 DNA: TGTGCCAGTAGCCAGGGTTACAATGAGCAGTTCTTC. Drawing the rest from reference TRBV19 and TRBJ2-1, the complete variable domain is DGGITQSPKYLFRKEGQNVTLSCEQNLNHDAMYWYRQDPGQGLRLIYYSQIVNDFQKGDIAEGYSVSREKKESFPLTVTSAQKNPTAFYLCASSQGYNEQFFGPGTRLTVL.

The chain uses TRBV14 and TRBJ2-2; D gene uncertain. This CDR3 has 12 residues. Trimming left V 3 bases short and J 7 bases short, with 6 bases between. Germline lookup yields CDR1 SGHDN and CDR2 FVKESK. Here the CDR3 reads CASSQAYGELFF. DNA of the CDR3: TGTGCCAGCAGCCAGGCATACGGGGAGCTGTTTTTT. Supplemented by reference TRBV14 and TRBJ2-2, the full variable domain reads EAGVTQFPSHSVIEKGQTVTLRCDPISGHDNLYWYRRVMGKEIKFLLHFVKESKQDESGMPNNRFLAERTGGTYSTLKVQPAELEDSGVYFCASSQAYGELFFGEGSRLTVL.

The CDR3 is CATGGVKDGYTF. The CDR3 nucleotides read TGTGCAACAGGAGGGGTGAAGGATGGCTACACCTTC. This rearrangement joins TRBV6-5 to TRBJ1-2, with a possible D match to TRBD1 (5 bases). There are 12 residues in the CDR3. Germline V gene sequence: CDR1 MNHEY, CDR2 SVGAGI.

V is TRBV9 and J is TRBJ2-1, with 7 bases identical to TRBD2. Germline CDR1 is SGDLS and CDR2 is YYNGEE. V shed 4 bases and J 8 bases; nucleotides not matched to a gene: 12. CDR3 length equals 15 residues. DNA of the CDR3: TGTGCCAGCAGCTACAGAGCGGGGACGACGGATGAGCAGTTCTTC. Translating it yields CASSYRAGTTDEQFF.

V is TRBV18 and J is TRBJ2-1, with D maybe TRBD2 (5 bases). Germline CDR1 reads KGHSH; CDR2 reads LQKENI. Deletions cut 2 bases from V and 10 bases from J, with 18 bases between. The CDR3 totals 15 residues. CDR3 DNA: TGTGCCAGCTCACCATCGGCTAGCACGGAAATAGAGCAGTTCTTC. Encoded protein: CASSPSASTEIEQFF.

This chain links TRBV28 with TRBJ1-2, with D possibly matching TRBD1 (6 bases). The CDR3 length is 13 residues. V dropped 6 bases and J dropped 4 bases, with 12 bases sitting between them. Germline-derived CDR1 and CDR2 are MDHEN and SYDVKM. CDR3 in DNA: TGTGCCAGCAGGTCCGACAGGACCTATGGCTACACCTTC. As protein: CASRSDRTYGYTF.

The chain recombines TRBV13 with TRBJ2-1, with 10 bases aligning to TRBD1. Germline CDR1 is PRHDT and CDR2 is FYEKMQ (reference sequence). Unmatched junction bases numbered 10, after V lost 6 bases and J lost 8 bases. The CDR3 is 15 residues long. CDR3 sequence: CASSRQGAFKDEQFF. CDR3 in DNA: TGTGCCAGCAGTCGACAGGGGGCGTTCAAGGATGAGCAGTTCTTC.

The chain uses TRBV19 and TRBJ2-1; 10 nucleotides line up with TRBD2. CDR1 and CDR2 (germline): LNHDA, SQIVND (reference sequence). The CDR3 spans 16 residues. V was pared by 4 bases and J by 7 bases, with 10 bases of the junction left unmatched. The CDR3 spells CASSSAGAGGPNEQFF. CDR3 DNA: TGTGCCAGTAGTAGCGCGGGAGCGGGAGGGCCTAATGAGCAGTTCTTC.

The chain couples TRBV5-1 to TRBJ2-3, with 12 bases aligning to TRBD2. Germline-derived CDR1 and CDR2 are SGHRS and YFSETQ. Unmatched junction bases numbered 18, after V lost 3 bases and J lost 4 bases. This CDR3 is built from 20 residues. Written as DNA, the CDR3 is TGCGCCAGCAGCTCCGGAAATATAGGACTAGCGGGGCTGGTGGCAGATACGCAGTATTTT. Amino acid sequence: CASSSGNIGLAGLVADTQYF.

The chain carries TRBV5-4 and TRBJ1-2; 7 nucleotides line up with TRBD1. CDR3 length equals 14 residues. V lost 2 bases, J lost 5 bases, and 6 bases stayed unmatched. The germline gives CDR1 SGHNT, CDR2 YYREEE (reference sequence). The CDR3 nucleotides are TGTGCCAGCAGCTTCGGACAGGACACATATGGCTACACCTTC. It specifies CASSFGQDTYGYTF.

CDR3 sequence: CASSQPGLAGVSNEQFF. DNA of the CDR3: TGTGCCAGTAGTCAGCCCGGGCTAGCGGGAGTGAGCAATGAGCAGTTCTTC. The rearrangement joins TRBV19 to TRBJ2-1; 10 bases agree with TRBD2. In germline, CDR1 is LNHDA, CDR2 SQIVND (reference sequence). J lost 6 bases, V lost 5 bases, and 13 bases had no gene match. The CDR3 length is 17 residues.

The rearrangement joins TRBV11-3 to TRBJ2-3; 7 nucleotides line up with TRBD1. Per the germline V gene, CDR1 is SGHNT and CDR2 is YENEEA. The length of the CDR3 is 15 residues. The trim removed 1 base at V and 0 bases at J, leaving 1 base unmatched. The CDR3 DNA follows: TGTGCCAGCAGCTTAGGGGACAGAAGCACAGATACGCAGTATTTT. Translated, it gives CASSLGDRSTDTQYF.

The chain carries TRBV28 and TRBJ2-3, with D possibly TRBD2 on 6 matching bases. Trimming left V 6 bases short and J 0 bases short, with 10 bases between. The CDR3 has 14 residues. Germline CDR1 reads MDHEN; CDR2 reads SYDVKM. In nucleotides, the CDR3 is TGTGCCAGCAGAGAGGGGACTAGCACAGATACGCAGTATTTT. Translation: CASREGTSTDTQYF.

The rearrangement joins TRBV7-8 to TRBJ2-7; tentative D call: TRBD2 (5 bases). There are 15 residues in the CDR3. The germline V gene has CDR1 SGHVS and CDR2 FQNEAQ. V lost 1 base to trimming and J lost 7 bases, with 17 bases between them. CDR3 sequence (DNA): TGTGCCAGCAGCTTAGTTTCACGTAGAACGGGGGAGCAGTACTTC. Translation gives CASSLVSRRTGEQYF.